A selection of T cell receptor beta chains follows, all from one sample in a study of blood T cell repertoires in COVID-19. Produced via immunoSEQ multiplex PCR; TCRdb's table is partial and in-frame only. The sample has tens of thousands of clones, around 79% seen once. Sequenced material: peripheral blood. The receptors were sampled from a woman at least 80 years old with acute or convalescent COVID-19. Each CDR3 is given with its conserved first and last residue. Fields, in order: clone size, D gene, J gene, V gene, CDR3 DNA, CDR3 protein. A D gene is named only where the DNA matches it firmly. For some rows the clone size is stated as once, few or many, or as a class when expanded; others skip it.

>few|.|TRBJ1-2|TRBV18
TGTGCCAGCTCACCGGGCCAGGGGAACTATGGCTACACCTTC
CASSPGQGNYGYTF
>.|TRBD1|TRBJ2-2|TRBV2
TGTGCCAGCAGTGACGGACAGGGAGGTACCGGGGAGCTGTTTTTT
CASSDGQGGTGELFF
>.|TRBD1|TRBJ2-2|TRBV18
TGTGCCAGCTCATCGACAGGGGGCCCCGGGGAGCTGTTTTTT
CASSSTGGPGELFF
>.|.|TRBJ1-1|TRBV7-9
TGTGCCAGCAGCTTAGTTGGCGGTGAAGCTTTCTTT
CASSLVGGEAFF
>.|TRBD1|TRBJ1-4|TRBV5-1
TGCGCCAGCAGATTGGGACAGACAGAAAAACTGTTTTTT
CASRLGQTEKLFF
>.|.|TRBJ2-3|TRBV9
TGTGCCAGCAGCGTTGGCGGTAGTACTAGCACAGATACGCAGTATTTT
CASSVGGSTSTDTQYF
>.|.|TRBJ1-6|TRBV25-1
TGTGCCAGCAGTGAATCGCTGGGGTTCGGGGATTCACCCCTCCACTTT
CASSESLGFGDSPLHF
>.|.|TRBJ2-1|TRBV5-1
TGCGCCAGCAGCTGGACCCCCGGAGGGTCCTCCTACAATGAGCAGTTCTTC
CASSWTPGGSSYNEQFF
>.|.|TRBJ1-5|TRBV27
TGTGCCAGCACCCGGAGGGCAGGGTTGAGCAATCAGCCCCAGCATTTT
CASTRRAGLSNQPQHF
>.|.|TRBJ2-7|TRBV18
TGTGCCAGCTCACCGGGTGGGGAGGAGCAGTACTTC
CASSPGGEEQYF
>.|.|TRBJ1-1|TRBV10-3
TGTGCCATCAGTGAGTCGACACAGGCGAACACTGAAGCTTTCTTT
CAISESTQANTEAFF
>.|TRBD2|TRBJ2-7|TRBV6-5
TGTGCCAGCCGACTAGCGGGAGTGGGGCGCGAGCAGTACTTC
CASRLAGVGREQYF
>.|TRBD1|TRBJ1-5|TRBV19
TGTGCCAGTAGTATAGACAGGGGGTTGACAGGACGCAATCAGCCCCAGCATTTT
CASSIDRGLTGRNQPQHF
>few|.|TRBJ2-5|TRBV7-2
TGTGCCAGCAGCTTAGTTCAGCGGGAGACCCAGTACTTC
CASSLVQRETQYF
>.|TRBD1|TRBJ1-6|TRBV28
TGTGCCAGCAGTCTACAGGGGGCTTCACCCCTCCACTTT
CASSLQGASPLHF
>.|TRBD2|TRBJ2-5|TRBV3-1/TRBV3-2
TGTGCCAGCAGCCCTCGAGCGGGAGTGAAGGGGACCCAGTACTTC
CASSPRAGVKGTQYF
>.|.|TRBJ2-7|TRBV27
TGTGCCAGCAGTTTATCGTGGCAGGCCGCCGACAAGCAGTACTTC
CASSLSWQAADKQYF
>.|.|TRBJ1-1|TRBV9
TGTGCCAGCAGCGTAGATGGCATGAACACTGAAGCTTTCTTT
CASSVDGMNTEAFF
>.|.|TRBJ2-3|TRBV5-6
TGTGCCAGCAGCTCGCGGGGAACCGATACGCAGTATTTT
CASSSRGTDTQYF
>.|TRBD1|TRBJ1-5|TRBV7-2
TGTGCCAGCAGCTCGACAGGGGGAGGGAGGCCCCAGCATTTT
CASSSTGGGRPQHF
>.|.|TRBJ1-3|TRBV7-9
TGTGCCAGCCTAGGGGCTGGGAATACTGGAAACACCATATATTTT
CASLGAGNTGNTIYF
>.|.|TRBJ2-1|TRBV18
TGTGCCAGCTCACCCCCCACAGGGACCTCCTACAATGAGCAGTTCTTC
CASSPPTGTSYNEQFF
>once|.|TRBJ2-3|TRBV5-1
TGCGCCAGCAGCTTACAGGGAAAAGATACGCAGTATTTT
CASSLQGKDTQYF
>.|.|TRBJ2-7|TRBV30
TGTGCCTGGAGTGGGGGAGGCTCCTACGAGCAGTACTTC
CAWSGGGSYEQYF
>few|TRBD1|TRBJ1-1|TRBV3-1/TRBV3-2
TGTGCCAGCAGCCCCCGGGACAGACCGAACACTGAAGCTTTCTTT
CASSPRDRPNTEAFF
>once|.|TRBJ1-1|TRBV6-5
TGTGCCAGCAGTCAACAGGGTACGACCACTGAAGCTTTCTTT
CASSQQGTTTEAFF
>once|.|TRBJ1-4|TRBV19
TGTGCCAGTAGTATCCTCGGACATGCAACTAATGAAAAACTGTTTTTT
CASSILGHATNEKLFF
>few|TRBD2|TRBJ2-1|TRBV28
TGTGCCAGCAGTCTTAGTGCGGGAGTCGTGGACAATGAGCAGTTCTTC
CASSLSAGVVDNEQFF
>.|.|TRBJ1-2|TRBV3-1/TRBV3-2
TGTGCCAGCAGCCTGGGACTGTGGTATGGCTACACCTTC
CASSLGLWYGYTF
>.|TRBD1|TRBJ1-4|TRBV4-3
TGCGCCAGCAGCCAAGTAGGGGGCGCCTATGAAAAACTGTTTTTT
CASSQVGGAYEKLFF
>.|.|TRBJ1-5|TRBV15
TGTGCCACCAGCAGAGGTCGGAGGAGCAATCAGCCCCAGCATTTT
CATSRGRRSNQPQHF
>.|.|TRBJ2-5|TRBV10-3
TGTGCCATCAGTGATGGGGGGTTGAGAGAGACCCAGTACTTC
CAISDGGLRETQYF
>.|TRBD1|TRBJ1-5|TRBV10-3
TGTGCCATCAGTGAGTCGACGGCAGGGGGAGGTCAGCCCCAGCATTTT
CAISESTAGGGQPQHF
>few|TRBD1|TRBJ1-1|TRBV29-1
TGCAGCGCCACCGGGACAGGGGGACAGAACACTGAAGCTTTCTTT
CSATGTGGQNTEAFF
>.|TRBD2|TRBJ2-1|TRBV4-1
TGCGCCAGCAGCCGATCTCTAGCGGGGACTTACAATGAGCAGTTCTTC
CASSRSLAGTYNEQFF
>.|TRBD1|TRBJ1-1|TRBV4-1
TGCGCCAGCAGCCAAGTAGGGACAGGGAACACTGAAGCTTTCTTT
CASSQVGTGNTEAFF
>.|TRBD2|TRBJ2-1|TRBV10-3
TGTGCCATCACCTCGGGGGGGCGGGAGCCCTTACAGTTCTTC
CAITSGGREPLQFF
>.|.|TRBJ2-7|TRBV6-6
TGTGCCAGCAGTTACTCGGAGGACGGAGGCCTCGAGCAGTACTTC
CASSYSEDGGLEQYF
>.|TRBD1|TRBJ1-1|TRBV28
TGTGCCAGCAGGGGACAGTCCTTTAACACTGAAGCTTTCTTT
CASRGQSFNTEAFF
>.|TRBD1|TRBJ2-1|TRBV6-5
TGTGCCAGCAGGCTGACAGGGGGCGGTGAGCAGTTCTTC
CASRLTGGGEQFF
>once|TRBD1|TRBJ2-7|TRBV19
TGTGCCAGTAGTAGGACAGGCAAATCCTACGAGCAGTACTTC
CASSRTGKSYEQYF
>.|TRBD2|TRBJ2-5|TRBV13
TGTGCCAGCAGCTTTGGACTAGCGGGAGGGGTAGAGACCCAGTACTTC
CASSFGLAGGVETQYF
>.|TRBD2|TRBJ2-3|TRBV11-2
TGTGCCAGCAGCTTGAGCGGGGGACCCCTCCGGGCAGATACGCAGTATTTT
CASSLSGGPLRADTQYF
>.|TRBD2|TRBJ2-3|TRBV4-3
TGCGCCAGCAGCCAAGCCCTGCGGGGGACCACAGATACGCAGTATTTT
CASSQALRGTTDTQYF
>.|TRBD2|TRBJ2-1|TRBV7-8
TGTGCCAGCACCGTAAGACTAGCGGGAGGGTACAATGAGCAGTTCTTC
CASTVRLAGGYNEQFF
>.|TRBD1|TRBJ1-5|TRBV19
TGTGCCAGTAGGACAGGGCCTGATCGGAATCAGCCCCAGCATTTT
CASRTGPDRNQPQHF
>.|.|TRBJ1-1|TRBV30
TGTGCCTGGAACGAACAGGGATATTCAGAAGCTTTCTTT
CAWNEQGYSEAFF
>.|.|TRBJ1-1|TRBV7-9
TGTGCCAGCAGCAGTGGGCTGACTGAAGCTTTCTTT
CASSSGLTEAFF
>few|.|TRBJ1-2|TRBV24-1
TGTGCCACCAGTGATTTGCAGGGGCCTGGCTATGGCTACACCTTC
CATSDLQGPGYGYTF
>.|.|TRBJ2-7|TRBV3-1/TRBV3-2
TGTGCCAGCAGCCAAGGGGCAGGGGCCTACGAGCAGTACTTC
CASSQGAGAYEQYF
>.|.|TRBJ1-5|TRBV7-2
TGTGCCAGCAGCTCATCAGGGTTGCAGCCCCAGCATTTT
CASSSSGLQPQHF